Listed below are T cell receptor beta chains from one sample, sequenced in a study of tumor and adjacent non-tumor tissue in lung cancer. MiXCR was run by TCRdb on the multiplex PCR reads, yielding one entry per CDR3 protein. The data hold more than 85,000 distinct CDR3 sequences, with roughly 75% observed a single time. Sequenced input: lung tumor tissue. These receptors were collected from a woman aged 55-70 years with non-small cell lung cancer. The CDR3 runs from the conserved cysteine through the conserved F or W. D genes are given only for firm matches. A row's size may be missing; if present it is once, few, many or a size class.

>TRBD1|TRBV12-3/TRBV12-4|TRBJ1-5|many
TGTGCCAGCAGACACAGGGGGCACAATCAGCCCCAGCATTTT
CASRHRGHNQPQHF
>NA|TRBV5-6|TRBJ2-3|few
TGTGCCAGCAGCGCGGGTCAGGTACCAGATACGCGGTATTTT
CASSAGQVPDTRYF
>NA|TRBV11-2|TRBJ1-3|NA
TGTGCCAGCAGGGAGGCAGTCAGCTCTGGAAACATCATATACTTT
CASREAVSSGNIIYF
>NA|TRBV10-3|TRBJ1-2|NA
TGTGCCATCAGAACAAGCCCCGGTGACTATGGCTACACCTTC
CAIRTSPGDYGYTF
>NA|TRBV4-1|TRBJ2-3|NA
TGCGCCAGCAGCCAAGATGTGGGGACAGATACGCAGTATTTT
CASSQDVGTDTQYF
>NA|TRBV20-1|TRBJ2-2|NA
TGCAGTGCTAGAGAGCAAGACCCGGACAACGGGGAGCTATTTTTT
CSAREQDPDNGELFF
>NA|TRBV11-1|TRBJ1-1|NA
TGTGCCAGCAGCTTACTGGCAGACGCCGAAGCTTTCTTT
CASSLLADAEAFF
>NA|TRBV12-3/TRBV12-4|TRBJ2-1|NA
TGTGCCAGCAGTTTCGTTGGGCCCAATGAGCGGTTCTTC
CASSFVGPNERFF
>NA|TRBV5-8|TRBJ2-7|NA
TGTCCCAGCAGTTGGGACAACTACAAGCAGTACTTC
CPSSWDNYKQYF
>NA|TRBV20-1|TRBJ2-2|NA
TGCAGTGTTGGATCGAACACCGGGAAGCTGTTTTTT
CSVGSNTGKLFF
>TRBD1|TRBV6-1|TRBJ2-7|NA
TGTGCCACCCAAGATTTCGGGACAGGGTCCTACGAGCAGTACTTC
CATQDFGTGSYEQYF
>NA|TRBV12-3/TRBV12-4|TRBJ2-5|few
TGTGCCAGCAGTTCAGCTCGGGGGCCCCAAGAGACCCAGTACTTC
CASSSARGPQETQYF
>TRBD1|TRBV10-2|TRBJ1-1|NA
TGCGCCAGCGGTGAGTGGACAGGGGGCTATACTGAAGCTATCTTT
CASGEWTGGYTEAIF
>TRBD1|TRBV5-1|TRBJ2-1|NA
TGCGCCAGCAGCTTGGTACCGGACAGGGGTGCCAATGAGCAGTTCTTC
CASSLVPDRGANEQFF
>TRBD2|TRBV29-1|TRBJ2-3|NA
TGCAGCATTGGAAAAGGGACTAGAGGAGATACGCAGTATTTT
CSIGKGTRGDTQYF
>NA|TRBV20-1|TRBJ2-5|NA
TGCAGTGCCGAGACACCCTTAGAAAGGACCCAGTACTTC
CSAETPLERTQYF
>NA|TRBV6-5|TRBJ2-3|NA
TGTGTCAGCTCCAGGGGGAGGAGAATGGATACCCAGTATTTT
CVSSRGRRMDTQYF
>NA|TRBV6-6|TRBJ2-1|NA
TGTGCCAGCAGCCTGGACATCGGGGCAGGTGAGCACTTCTTC
CASSLDIGAGEHFF
>NA|TRBV20-1|TRBJ2-6|NA
TGCAGTGCTCCAGGTACTCGGGCCAACGTCCTGACTTTC
CSAPGTRANVLTF
>TRBD2|TRBV6-2/TRBV6-3|TRBJ2-1|once
TGTGCCAGCACACATCCGGGACTAGACTTGTATGAGCAGTTCTTC
CASTHPGLDLYEQFF
>NA|TRBV5-1|TRBJ2-7|NA
TGCGCCAGCAGCCCCAAGGCGACCTACGAGCAGTACTTC
CASSPKATYEQYF
>NA|TRBV12-3/TRBV12-4|TRBJ2-2|many
TGTGCCAGCAGGTACAGGAACACCGGGGAGCTGTTTTTT
CASRYRNTGELFF